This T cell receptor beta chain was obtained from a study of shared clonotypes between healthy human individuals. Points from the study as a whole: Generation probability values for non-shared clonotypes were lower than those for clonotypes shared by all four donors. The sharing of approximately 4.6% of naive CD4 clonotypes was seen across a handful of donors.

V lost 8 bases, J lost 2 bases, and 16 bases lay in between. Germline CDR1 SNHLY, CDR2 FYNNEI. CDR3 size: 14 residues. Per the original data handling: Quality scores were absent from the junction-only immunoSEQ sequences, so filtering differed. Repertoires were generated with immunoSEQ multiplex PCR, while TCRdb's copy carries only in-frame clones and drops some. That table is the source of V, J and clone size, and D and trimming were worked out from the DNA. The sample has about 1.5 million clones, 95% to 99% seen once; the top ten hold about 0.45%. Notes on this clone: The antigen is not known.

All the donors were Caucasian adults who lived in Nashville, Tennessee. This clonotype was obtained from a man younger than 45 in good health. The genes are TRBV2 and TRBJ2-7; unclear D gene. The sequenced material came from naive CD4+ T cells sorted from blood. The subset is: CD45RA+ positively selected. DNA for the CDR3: TGTGCCAGCGTGCTGGATATTGGGCCCTACGAGCAGTACTTC. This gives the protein CASVLDIGPYEQYF.